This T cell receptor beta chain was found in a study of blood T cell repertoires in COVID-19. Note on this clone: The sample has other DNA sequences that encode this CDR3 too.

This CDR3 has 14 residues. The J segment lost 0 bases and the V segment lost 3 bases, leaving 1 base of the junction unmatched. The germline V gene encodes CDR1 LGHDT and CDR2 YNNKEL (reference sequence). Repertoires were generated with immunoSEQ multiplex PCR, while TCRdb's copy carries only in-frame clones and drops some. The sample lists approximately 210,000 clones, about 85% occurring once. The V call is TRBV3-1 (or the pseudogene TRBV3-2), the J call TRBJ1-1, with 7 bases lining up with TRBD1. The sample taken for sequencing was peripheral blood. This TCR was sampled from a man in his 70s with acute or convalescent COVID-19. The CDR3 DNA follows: TGTGCCAGCAGCCAGGGACAGATGAACACTGAAGCTTTCTTT. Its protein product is CASSQGQMNTEAFF.